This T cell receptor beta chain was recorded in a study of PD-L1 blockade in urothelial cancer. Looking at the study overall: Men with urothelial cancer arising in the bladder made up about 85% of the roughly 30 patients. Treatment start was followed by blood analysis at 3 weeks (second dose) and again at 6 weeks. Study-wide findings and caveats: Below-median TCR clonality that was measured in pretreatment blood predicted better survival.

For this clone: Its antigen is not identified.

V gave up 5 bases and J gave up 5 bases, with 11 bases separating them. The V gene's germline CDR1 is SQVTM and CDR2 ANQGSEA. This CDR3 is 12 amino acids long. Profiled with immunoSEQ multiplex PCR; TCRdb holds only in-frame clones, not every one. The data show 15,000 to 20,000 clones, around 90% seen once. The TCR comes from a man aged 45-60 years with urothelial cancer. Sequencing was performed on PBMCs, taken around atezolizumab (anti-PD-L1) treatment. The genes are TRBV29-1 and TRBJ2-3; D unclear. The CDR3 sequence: CSVNPRLDTQYF. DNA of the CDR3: TGCAGCGTTAACCCCCGACTAGATACGCAGTATTTT.